Listed here are 31 T cell receptor beta chains from one sample, sequenced in a study of high-grade serous ovarian cancer treatment subgroups. Tumor tissue was taken before any definitive surgery or chemotherapy was given. TCRdb keeps only in-frame clones here, not all; method: immunoSEQ multiplex PCR. The sample includes several thousand clones, about 85% of them seen just once. The sequenced sample consisted of tumor tissue. These receptors were obtained from a human donor with high-grade serous ovarian cancer.

The chain recombines TRBV5-6 with TRBJ1-4; D is undetermined. The CDR3 totals 16 residues. CDR1 is SGHDT, CDR2 YYEEEE, per germline. Trimming left V 4 bases short and J 0 bases short, with 13 bases between. CDR3 region: CASSQNDGATNEKLFF. The CDR3 region has the DNA TGTGCCAGCAGCCAAAACGACGGTGCAACTAATGAAAAACTGTTTTTT. Full variable domain (outside the CDR3, taken from reference TRBV5-6 and TRBJ1-4): DAGVTQSPTHLIKTRGQQVTLRCSPKSGHDTVSWYQQALGQGPQFIFQYYEEEERQRGNFPDRFSGHQFPNYSSELNVNALLLGDSALYLCASSQNDGATNEKLFFGSGTQLSVL.

This chain connects TRBV14 to TRBJ2-3, with 7 bases identical to TRBD1. CDR3 length: 16 residues. Germline V lookup: CDR1 SGHDN, CDR2 FVKESK. The J segment lost 1 base and the V segment lost 1 base, leaving 5 bases of the junction unmatched. The CDR3 sequence: CASSQGRGPGTDTQYF. CDR3 DNA: TGTGCCAGCAGCCAAGGAAGGGGGCCAGGCACAGATACGCAGTATTTT.

This clone was found once. The rearrangement joins TRBV21-1 to TRBJ1-2; the D segment call TRBD1 is taken from the table without a DNA check. TRBV21-1 is labeled a pseudogene. The CDR3 extends over 21 amino acids. CDR3 nucleotides: TGTGCCAGCAGCAAAGTTTGCCCCAACCGGGACAGGGGGCGCTTGGACTATGGCTACACCTTC. Translated, it gives CASSKVCPNRDRGRLDYGYTF.

The chain joins TRBV30 to TRBJ1-5; 11 bases are shared with TRBD1. V lost 2 bases, J lost 7 bases, and 16 bases stayed unmatched. CDR1 GTSNPN and CDR2 SVGIG come from the germline V gene (reference sequence). This CDR3 has 18 amino acids. As DNA, the CDR3 is TGTGCCTGGAGTCCCGGTCATTCCGGGACAGGGGGAATGCAGCCCCAGCATTTT. Translation gives CAWSPGHSGTGGMQPQHF. The full variable domain, rest sourced from reference TRBV30 and TRBJ1-5, is SQTIHQWPATLVQPVGSPLSLECTVEGTSNPNLYWYRQAAGRGLQLLFYSVGIGQISSEVPQNLSASRPQDRQFILSSKKLLLSDSGFYLCAWSPGHSGTGGMQPQHFGDGTRLSIL.

The J gene is TRBJ1-3, the V gene TRBV28, with unresolved D. V lost 3 bases and J lost 0, with 6 bases in between. The germline gives CDR1 MDHEN, CDR2 SYDVKM. The CDR3 runs to 14 residues. CDR3 in DNA: TGTGCCAGCAGTTTGTTTAGCTCTGGAAACACCATATATTTT. Protein sequence: CASSLFSSGNTIYF.

In nucleotides, the CDR3 is TGTGCCAGCAGGGACCCGGGACTAGCGGAAGGGAATGAGCAGTTCTTC. Protein product: CASRDPGLAEGNEQFF. This chain links TRBV28 with TRBJ2-1; 11 bases are a match to TRBD2. This CDR3 region has 16 residues. Trimming removed 6 bases from V and 7 bases from J; junction bases left unmatched: 11. Germline-derived CDR1 and CDR2 are MDHEN and SYDVKM.

The V call is TRBV7-6, the J call TRBJ2-5; 7 bases match TRBD1. V shed 8 bases and J 2 bases; nucleotides not matched to a gene: 8. The V gene's germline CDR1 is SGHVS and CDR2 FNYEAQ. The CDR3 is made up of 14 amino acids. This chain's CDR3 is CASSTGTVQETQYF. The DNA of the CDR3 is TGTGCCAGCTCCACCGGGACAGTGCAAGAGACCCAGTACTTC.

In this sample, this clone turned up a few times. This chain connects TRBV6-5 to TRBJ1-6, with 11 bases identical to TRBD1. The V gene end was trimmed by 4 bases and the J gene end by 8 bases; junction bases not matched to a gene: 7. Per germline, CDR1 MNHEY and CDR2 SVGAGI. The CDR3 runs to 16 residues. The CDR3 DNA follows: TGTGCCAGCAGTTCACGGACAGGGGGCTTCTATTCACCCCTCCACTTT. Its translation is CASSSRTGGFYSPLHF.

In this sample, this clone turned up once. The chain recombines TRBV28 with TRBJ1-5; unclear D gene. CDR1 is MDHEN and CDR2 is SYDVKM in the germline V gene. The CDR3 has 17 amino acids. V was pared by 1 base and J by 0 bases, with 13 bases between. CDR3 amino acids: CASSLLVDRLSNQPQHF. The CDR3 region has the DNA TGTGCCAGCAGTTTATTAGTGGATCGTCTTAGCAATCAGCCCCAGCATTTT.

This chain connects TRBV25-1 to TRBJ2-7; D remains unclear. Trimming cost V 5 bases and J 2 bases, with 7 bases left between them. This CDR3 is 12 amino acids long. From germline, CDR1 is MGHDK and CDR2 SYGVNS. CDR3 DNA sequence: TGTGCCAGCAGTATAGGACCCTACGAGCAGTACTTC. This gives the protein CASSIGPYEQYF.

The rearrangement uses TRBV5-1 and TRBJ2-5; 14 positions match TRBD2. V dropped 0 bases and J dropped 4; count of bases not matched to a gene: 2. The CDR3 loop spans 16 amino acids. Per the germline V gene, CDR1 is SGHRS and CDR2 is YFSETQ. CDR3 DNA sequence: TGCGCCAGCAGCTTGGGACTAGCGGGAGGGGTAGAGACCCAGTACTTC. It encodes CASSLGLAGGVETQYF.

The CDR3 spells CASSPERGGRTVNEQFF. The CDR3 nucleotides are TGTGCCAGCAGCCCGGAGAGGGGCGGGAGGACGGTCAATGAGCAGTTCTTC. The chain combines TRBV11-3 with TRBJ2-1; TRBD2 matches at 8 bases. This CDR3 region has 17 residues. Germline lookup yields CDR1 SGHNT and CDR2 YENEEA. The J segment lost 6 bases and the V segment lost 5 bases, leaving 15 bases of the junction unmatched.

J is TRBJ2-7 and V is TRBV5-1, with 7 bases matching TRBD1. Unmatched junction bases numbered 11, after V lost 4 bases and J lost 7 bases. Looked up from germline, CDR1 is SGHRS and CDR2 is YFSETQ. The CDR3 extends over 14 amino acids. The CDR3 DNA is TGCGCCAGCAGCAGGGACAGACCTTCGCGAGAGCAGTACTTC. Translated, it gives CASSRDRPSREQYF.

V usage is TRBV6-1 and J usage is TRBJ2-7; D possibly matches TRBD1 or TRBD2 (6 bases each). Trimming pared 1 base from V and 0 bases from J, leaving 16 bases between. The germline gives CDR1 MNHNS, CDR2 SASEGT. The CDR3 has 17 residues. DNA of the CDR3: TGTGCCAGCAGTGAAGAGGGGGGTCGGACATACTCCTACGAGCAGTACTTC. It codes for CASSEEGGRTYSYEQYF.

The chain recombines TRBV28 with TRBJ2-7; the match to TRBD2 covers 8 bases. V was pared by 7 bases and J by 6 bases, with 8 bases of the junction left unmatched. The germline CDR1 and CDR2 sequences are MDHEN and SYDVKM. This CDR3 comprises 13 residues. CDR3 loop: CASIPRLAREQYF. CDR3 bases: TGTGCCAGCATCCCTCGACTAGCGCGCGAGCAGTACTTC.

The chain links TRBV19 to TRBJ2-1, with 10 bases that match TRBD1. This CDR3 comprises 16 residues. Looked up from germline, CDR1 is LNHDA and CDR2 is SQIVND (reference sequence). V was clipped by 5 bases and J by 4 bases; unmatched bases: 8. Here the CDR3 DNA reads TGTGCCAGTAGTCCGTCCGGACAGGGGGGGTACAATGAGCAGTTCTTC. It is translated as CASSPSGQGGYNEQFF.

V gene TRBV10-1 combines with J gene TRBJ1-2, with 10 bases that match TRBD1. CDR3 length equals 14 residues. V lost 6 bases and J lost 4; bases outside the gene matches: 5. Germline V gene sequence: CDR1 WNHNN, CDR2 SYGVQD (reference sequence). CDR3 amino acids: CASSGTGEPYGYTF. In DNA, the CDR3 is TGCGCCAGCAGCGGGACAGGGGAGCCCTATGGCTACACCTTC.

The chain is built from TRBV5-8 and TRBJ2-5; 8 bases match TRBD1. Germline V lookup: CDR1 SGHTS, CDR2 YDEGEE. The J segment lost 5 bases and the V segment lost 2 bases, leaving 8 bases of the junction unmatched. The CDR3 extends over 15 amino acids. The CDR3 loop reads CASSFRGRWMETQYF. CDR3 nucleotide sequence: TGTGCCAGCAGCTTCAGGGGGCGCTGGATGGAGACCCAGTACTTC.

J is TRBJ1-1 and V is TRBV7-8; D is perhaps TRBD1 (5 bases). CDR3 length: 15 residues. V gave up 1 base and J gave up 4 bases, with 13 bases separating them. Germline values: CDR1 SGHVS, CDR2 FQNEAQ. CDR3 amino acids: CASSLDPIGTTEAFF. The CDR3, as DNA: TGTGCCAGCAGCTTAGATCCCATCGGGACCACTGAAGCTTTCTTT.

The rearrangement uses TRBV11-2 and TRBJ2-1, with TRBD2 matching 9 bases. Looked up from germline, CDR1 is SGHAT and CDR2 is FQNNGV. This CDR3 is 17 amino acids long. Trimming cost V 5 bases and J 8 bases; bases outside gene matches: 16. The DNA for the CDR3 is TGTGCCAGCAGCGTACCAAACTCATGGACTAGCGATTATGAGCAGTTCTTC. This codes for CASSVPNSWTSDYEQFF. Full variable domain (outside the CDR3, taken from reference TRBV11-2 and TRBJ2-1): EAGVAQSPRYKIIEKRQSVAFWCNPISGHATLYWYQQILGQGPKLLIQFQNNGVVDDSQLPKDRFSAERLKGVDSTLKIQPAKLEDSAVYLCASSVPNSWTSDYEQFFGPGTRLTVL.

The chain employs TRBV5-6 and TRBJ2-2; D is uncertain. The CDR3 contains 18 residues. The germline gives CDR1 SGHDT, CDR2 YYEEEE. V lost 1 base to trimming and J lost 4 bases, with 20 bases between them. CDR3 bases: TGTGCCAGCAGCTTGCGGTGGCGCCCGGCGGCGAGCACCGGGGAGCTGTTTTTT. It yields the protein CASSLRWRPAASTGELFF.

This clone was recorded only once. This rearrangement joins TRBV11-2 to TRBJ2-2, with a possible D match to TRBD1 (6 bases). Germline CDR1 is SGHAT and CDR2 is FQNNGV. The CDR3 length is 15 residues. With 3 bases removed from V and 2 bases from J, the gap between germline ends came to 10 bases. DNA for the CDR3: TGTGCCAGCAGCTTTTTCAGGGGCAACACCGGGGAGCTGTTTTTT. This codes for CASSFFRGNTGELFF.

V usage is TRBV7-2 and J usage is TRBJ2-7; 11 nucleotides align to TRBD1. Unmatched junction bases numbered 10, after V lost 5 bases and J lost 7 bases. Germline CDR1 reads SGHTA; CDR2 reads FQGNSA. The CDR3 contains 15 residues. The CDR3 DNA is TGTGCCAGCAGCCTGGGGACAGGGGGGAGAAAAGAGCAGTACTTC. This encodes CASSLGTGGRKEQYF.

This clone was seen a single time. This chain joins TRBV5-5 and TRBJ2-1; D call uncertain. V was cut by 2 bases and J by 4 bases, with 19 bases left in between. The CDR3 has 17 amino acids. The V gene's germline CDR1 is SGHKS and CDR2 YYEKEE (reference sequence). The CDR3 DNA sequence: TGTGCCAGCAGCTTTCGTCTGCTCCTTACCGCATACAATGAGCAGTTCTTC. Translating it yields CASSFRLLLTAYNEQFF.

The chain links TRBV2 to TRBJ2-3; 10 nucleotides match TRBD2. There are 15 residues in the CDR3. The trim removed 8 bases at V and 0 bases at J, leaving 5 bases unmatched. From germline, CDR1 is SNHLY and CDR2 FYNNEI. The CDR3 loop reads CASSEAGGSTDTQYF. CDR3 in DNA: TGTGCCAGCTCGGAAGCGGGAGGGAGCACAGATACGCAGTATTTT. The full variable domain, with the rest looked up from reference TRBV2 and TRBJ2-3, is EPEVTQTPSHQVTQMGQEVILRCVPISNHLYFYWYRQILGQKVEFLVSFYNNEISEKSEIFDDQFSVERPDGSNFTLKIRSTKLEDSAMYFCASSEAGGSTDTQYFGPGTRLTVL.

For the CDR3, the DNA is TGTGCCACCAGCAGAGATAGTTACCGCTCGGGCCCCTCCCAAGAGACCCAGTACTTC. This codes for CATSRDSYRSGPSQETQYF. J is TRBJ2-5 and V is TRBV15; D is unclear. Germline CDR1 LNHNV, CDR2 YYDKDF (reference sequence). The CDR3 is made up of 19 amino acids. Trimming pared 0 bases from V and 1 base from J, leaving 21 bases between.

The chain combines TRBV11-2 with TRBJ2-2, with 8 bases matching TRBD1. Germline V gives CDR1 SGHAT, CDR2 FQNNGV. J gave up 4 bases and V 0 bases, and 7 bases lay outside the gene matches. The CDR3 is 17 amino acids. The CDR3 bases are TGTGCCAGCAGCTTAGATTATCAGGGGGCAATCACCGGGGAGCTGTTTTTT. Amino acids: CASSLDYQGAITGELFF. Filled out from reference TRBV11-2 and TRBJ2-2, the complete variable domain reads EAGVAQSPRYKIIEKRQSVAFWCNPISGHATLYWYQQILGQGPKLLIQFQNNGVVDDSQLPKDRFSAERLKGVDSTLKIQPAKLEDSAVYLCASSLDYQGAITGELFFGEGSRLTVL.

J is TRBJ1-6 and V is TRBV5-4; no clear D. CDR3 length equals 15 residues. Germline loops: CDR1 SGHNT, CDR2 YYREEE (reference sequence). With 4 bases removed from V and 6 bases from J, the gap between germline ends came to 14 bases. The CDR3 DNA sequence: TGTGCCAGCAGCGTCGGGCCCTTGGGTAATTCACCCCTCCACTTT. Translation gives CASSVGPLGNSPLHF.

The J gene is TRBJ2-7, the V gene TRBV6-5; the match to TRBD1 covers 10 bases. V lost 4 bases to trimming and J lost 4 bases; unmatched junction nucleotides: 7. CDR3 length: 15 amino acids. Germline-derived CDR1 and CDR2 are MNHEY and SVGAGI. The CDR3 reads CASSWIGQGVYEQYF. CDR3 coding DNA: TGTGCCAGCAGTTGGATTGGACAGGGGGTATACGAGCAGTACTTC.

This chain links TRBV5-1 with TRBJ2-3; D ambiguous. V shed 5 bases and J shed 2 bases, with 9 bases lying between them. The V gene's germline CDR1 is SGHRS and CDR2 YFSETQ. This CDR3 is built from 13 residues. CDR3: CASSIDDTDTQYF. In nucleotides, the CDR3 is TGCGCCAGCAGTATCGACGACACAGATACGCAGTATTTT.

The CDR3 bases are TGTGCCAGCAGTTACTCGTCGCCGAACTATGGCTACACCTTC. This gives the protein CASSYSSPNYGYTF. The chain employs TRBV6-5 and TRBJ1-2; D uncertain. This CDR3 has 14 residues. Germline CDR1 is MNHEY and CDR2 is SVGAGI. Trimming took off 0 bases at V and 2 bases at J, with 7 bases between the two ends.